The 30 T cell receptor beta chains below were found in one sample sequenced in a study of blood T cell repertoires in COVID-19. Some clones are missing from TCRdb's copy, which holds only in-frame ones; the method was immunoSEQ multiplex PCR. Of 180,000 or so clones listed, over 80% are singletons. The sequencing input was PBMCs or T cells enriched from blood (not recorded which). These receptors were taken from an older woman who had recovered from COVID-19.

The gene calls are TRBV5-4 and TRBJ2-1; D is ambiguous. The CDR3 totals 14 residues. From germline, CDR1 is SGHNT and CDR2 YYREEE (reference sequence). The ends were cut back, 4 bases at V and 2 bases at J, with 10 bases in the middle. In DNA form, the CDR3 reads TGTGCCAGCAGCCTTGGGCTGACCTACAATGAGCAGTTCTTC. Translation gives CASSLGLTYNEQFF.

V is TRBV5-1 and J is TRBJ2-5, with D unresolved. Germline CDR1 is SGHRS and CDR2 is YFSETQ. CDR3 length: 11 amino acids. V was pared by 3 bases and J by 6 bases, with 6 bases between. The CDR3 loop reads CASSSSQTQYF. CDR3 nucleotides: TGCGCCAGCAGCTCCAGTCAGACCCAGTACTTC.

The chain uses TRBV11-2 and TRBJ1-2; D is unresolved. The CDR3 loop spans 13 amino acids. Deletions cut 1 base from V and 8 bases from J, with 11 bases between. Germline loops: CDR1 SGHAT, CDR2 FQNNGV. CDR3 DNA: TGTGCCAGCAGCTTAGGAGGGAAATCGGGCTACACCTTC. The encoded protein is CASSLGGKSGYTF. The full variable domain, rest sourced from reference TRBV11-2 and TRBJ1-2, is EAGVAQSPRYKIIEKRQSVAFWCNPISGHATLYWYQQILGQGPKLLIQFQNNGVVDDSQLPKDRFSAERLKGVDSTLKIQPAKLEDSAVYLCASSLGGKSGYTFGSGTRLTVV.

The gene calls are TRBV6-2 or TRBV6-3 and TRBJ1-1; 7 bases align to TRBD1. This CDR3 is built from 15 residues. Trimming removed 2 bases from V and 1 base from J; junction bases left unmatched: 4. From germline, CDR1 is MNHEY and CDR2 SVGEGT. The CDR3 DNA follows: TGTGCCAGCAGTTACGGACAGGTTCAGAACACTGAAGCTTTCTTT. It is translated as CASSYGQVQNTEAFF.

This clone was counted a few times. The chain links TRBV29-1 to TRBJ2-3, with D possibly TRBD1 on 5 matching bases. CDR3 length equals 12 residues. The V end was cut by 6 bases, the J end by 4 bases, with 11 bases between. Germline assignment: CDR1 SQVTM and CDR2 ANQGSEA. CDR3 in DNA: TGCAGCGTCGATCCAGGGTCAGATACGCAGTATTTT. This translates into CSVDPGSDTQYF.

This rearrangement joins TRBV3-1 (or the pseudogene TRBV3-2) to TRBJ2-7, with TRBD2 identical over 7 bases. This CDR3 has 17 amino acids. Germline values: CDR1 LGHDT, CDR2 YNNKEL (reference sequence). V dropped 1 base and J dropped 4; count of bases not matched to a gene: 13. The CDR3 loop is CASSQVWSGTAGYEQYF. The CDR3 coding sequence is TGTGCCAGCAGCCAAGTTTGGAGCGGGACGGCCGGTTACGAGCAGTACTTC.

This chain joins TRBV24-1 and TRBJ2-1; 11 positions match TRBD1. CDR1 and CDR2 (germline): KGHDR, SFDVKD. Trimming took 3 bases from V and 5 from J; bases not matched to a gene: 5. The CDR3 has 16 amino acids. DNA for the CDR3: TGTGCCACCAGTGATCCTGGACAGGGGGCACACAATGAGCAGTTCTTC. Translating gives CATSDPGQGAHNEQFF.

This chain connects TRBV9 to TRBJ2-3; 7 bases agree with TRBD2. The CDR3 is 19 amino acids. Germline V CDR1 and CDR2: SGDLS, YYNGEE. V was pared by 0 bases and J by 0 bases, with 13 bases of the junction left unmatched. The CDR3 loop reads CASSVGQLGLAASTDTQYF. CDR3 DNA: TGTGCCAGCAGCGTAGGCCAGTTGGGGCTAGCGGCTAGCACAGATACGCAGTATTTT.

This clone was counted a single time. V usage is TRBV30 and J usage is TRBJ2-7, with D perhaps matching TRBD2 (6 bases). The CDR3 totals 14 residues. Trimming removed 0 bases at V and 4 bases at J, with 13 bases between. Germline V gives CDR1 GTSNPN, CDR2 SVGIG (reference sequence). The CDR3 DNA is TGTGCCTGGAGTGTACAAGGAGGGAGATACGAGCAGTACTTC. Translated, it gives CAWSVQGGRYEQYF.

DNA for the CDR3: TGTGCCAGCAGTCCCACCGAGGCTTCTAATGAAAAACTGTTTTTT. It translates to CASSPTEASNEKLFF. The chain joins TRBV14 to TRBJ1-4; unclear D gene. Germline values: CDR1 SGHDN, CDR2 FVKESK. The CDR3 runs to 15 residues. Trimming stripped 6 bases from V and 3 bases from J, with 14 bases between.

The CDR3 sequence is CASSLTGDSASGYTF. The CDR3 DNA reads as TGCGCCAGCAGCTTGACCGGGGACAGTGCATCAGGCTACACCTTC. The chain recombines TRBV5-1 with TRBJ1-2, with 7 bases matching TRBD1. This CDR3 spans 15 amino acids. The V segment lost 1 base and the J segment 8 bases; nucleotides outside the gene matches: 11. Germline V gene sequence: CDR1 SGHRS, CDR2 YFSETQ.

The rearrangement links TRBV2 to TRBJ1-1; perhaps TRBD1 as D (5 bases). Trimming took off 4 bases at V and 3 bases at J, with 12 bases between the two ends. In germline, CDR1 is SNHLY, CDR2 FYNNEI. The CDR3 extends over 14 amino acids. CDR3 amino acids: CASSAGGADTEAFF. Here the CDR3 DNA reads TGTGCCAGCAGTGCAGGCGGGGCCGACACTGAAGCTTTCTTT.

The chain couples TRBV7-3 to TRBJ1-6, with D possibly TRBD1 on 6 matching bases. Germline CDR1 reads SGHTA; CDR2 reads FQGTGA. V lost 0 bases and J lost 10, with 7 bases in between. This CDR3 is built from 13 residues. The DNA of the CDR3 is TGTGCCAGCAGCTTAACAGGGGGATCACCCCTCCACTTT. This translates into CASSLTGGSPLHF.

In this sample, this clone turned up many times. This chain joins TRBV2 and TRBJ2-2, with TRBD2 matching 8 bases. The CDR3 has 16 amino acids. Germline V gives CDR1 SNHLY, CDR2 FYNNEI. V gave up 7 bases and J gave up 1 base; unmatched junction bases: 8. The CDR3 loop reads CASTRLAGLNTGELFF. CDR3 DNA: TGTGCCAGCACCAGATTAGCGGGATTGAACACCGGGGAGCTGTTTTTT.

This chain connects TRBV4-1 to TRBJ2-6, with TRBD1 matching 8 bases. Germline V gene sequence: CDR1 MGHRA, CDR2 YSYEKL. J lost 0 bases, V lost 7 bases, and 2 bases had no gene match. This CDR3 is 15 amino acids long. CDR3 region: CASTRGLSGANVLTF. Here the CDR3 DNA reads TGCGCCAGCACCAGGGGGCTCTCTGGGGCCAACGTCCTGACTTTC.

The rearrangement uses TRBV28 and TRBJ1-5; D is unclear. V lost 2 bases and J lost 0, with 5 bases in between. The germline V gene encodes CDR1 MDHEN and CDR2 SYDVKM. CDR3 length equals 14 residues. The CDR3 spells CASSLLSSNQPQHF. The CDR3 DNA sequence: TGTGCCAGCAGTTTACTCAGTAGCAATCAGCCCCAGCATTTT.

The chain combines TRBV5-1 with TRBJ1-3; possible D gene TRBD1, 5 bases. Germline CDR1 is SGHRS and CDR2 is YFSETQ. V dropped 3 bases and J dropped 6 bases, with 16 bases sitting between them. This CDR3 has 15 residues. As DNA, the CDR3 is TGCGCCAGCAGCTCGACGGGCAGGGAAGAAAACACCATATATTTT. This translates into CASSSTGREENTIYF.

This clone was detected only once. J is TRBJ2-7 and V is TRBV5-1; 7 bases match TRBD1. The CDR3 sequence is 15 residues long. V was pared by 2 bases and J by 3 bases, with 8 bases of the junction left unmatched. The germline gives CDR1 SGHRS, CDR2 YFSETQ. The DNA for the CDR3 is TGCGCCAGCAGCTTAGCCGAGACAGGGAGCTACGAGCAGTACTTC. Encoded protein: CASSLAETGSYEQYF.

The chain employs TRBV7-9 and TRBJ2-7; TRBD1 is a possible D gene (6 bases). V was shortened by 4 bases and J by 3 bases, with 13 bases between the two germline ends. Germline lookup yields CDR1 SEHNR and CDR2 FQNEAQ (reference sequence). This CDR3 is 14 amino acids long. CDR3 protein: CASSSQGSLYEQYF. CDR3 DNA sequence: TGTGCCAGCAGCTCCCAGGGGTCGCTCTACGAGCAGTACTTC. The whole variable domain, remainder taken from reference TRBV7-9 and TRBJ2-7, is DTGVSQNPRHKITKRGQNVTFRCDPISEHNRLYWYRQTLGQGPEFLTYFQNEAQLEKSRLLSDRFSAERPKGSFSTLEIQRTEQGDSAMYLCASSSQGSLYEQYFGPGTRLTVT.

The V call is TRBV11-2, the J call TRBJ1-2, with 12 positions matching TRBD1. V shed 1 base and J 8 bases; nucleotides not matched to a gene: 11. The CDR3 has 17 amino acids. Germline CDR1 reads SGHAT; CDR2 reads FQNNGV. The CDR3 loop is CASSLGSGTGGAGGYTF. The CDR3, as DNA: TGTGCCAGCAGCTTAGGGTCCGGGACAGGGGGCGCGGGAGGCTACACCTTC.

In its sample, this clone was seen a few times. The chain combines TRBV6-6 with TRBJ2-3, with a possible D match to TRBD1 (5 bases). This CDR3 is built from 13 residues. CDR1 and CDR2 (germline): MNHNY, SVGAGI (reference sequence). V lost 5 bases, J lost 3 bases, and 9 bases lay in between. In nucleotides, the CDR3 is TGTGCCAGCAGTCCCACAGGTACAGATACGCAGTATTTT. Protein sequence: CASSPTGTDTQYF.

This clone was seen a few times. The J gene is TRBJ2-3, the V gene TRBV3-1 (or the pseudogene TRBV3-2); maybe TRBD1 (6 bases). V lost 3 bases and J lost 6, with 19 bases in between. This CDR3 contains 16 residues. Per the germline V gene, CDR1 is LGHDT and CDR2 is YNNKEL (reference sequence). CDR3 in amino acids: CASSQRTVNHGDTQYF. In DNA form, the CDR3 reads TGTGCCAGCAGCCAGAGGACAGTGAACCATGGGGATACGCAGTATTTT.

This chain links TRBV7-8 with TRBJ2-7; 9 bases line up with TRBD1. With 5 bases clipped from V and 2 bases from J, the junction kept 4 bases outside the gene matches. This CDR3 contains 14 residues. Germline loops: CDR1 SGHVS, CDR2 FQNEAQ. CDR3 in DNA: TGTGCCAGCAGCCACAGGACAGGGGCCTACGAGCAGTACTTC. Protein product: CASSHRTGAYEQYF.

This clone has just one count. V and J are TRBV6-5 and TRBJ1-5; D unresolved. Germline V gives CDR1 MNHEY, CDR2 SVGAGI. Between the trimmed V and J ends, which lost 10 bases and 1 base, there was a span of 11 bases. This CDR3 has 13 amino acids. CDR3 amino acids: CATVTGSNQPQHF. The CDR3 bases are TGTGCCACAGTGACGGGGAGCAATCAGCCCCAGCATTTT.

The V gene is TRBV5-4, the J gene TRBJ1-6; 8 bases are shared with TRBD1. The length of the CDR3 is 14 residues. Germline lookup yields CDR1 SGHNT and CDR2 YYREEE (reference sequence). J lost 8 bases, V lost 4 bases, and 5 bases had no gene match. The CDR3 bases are TGTGCCAGCAGCAGACAGGGGCGTGATTCACCCCTCCACTTT. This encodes CASSRQGRDSPLHF.

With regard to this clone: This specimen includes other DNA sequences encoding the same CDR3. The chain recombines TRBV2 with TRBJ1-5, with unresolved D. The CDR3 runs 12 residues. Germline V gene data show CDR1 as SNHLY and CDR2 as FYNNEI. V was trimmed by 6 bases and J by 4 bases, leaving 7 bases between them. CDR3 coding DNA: TGTGCCAGCAGCGGCGGGAATCAGCCCCAGCATTTT. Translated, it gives CASSGGNQPQHF.

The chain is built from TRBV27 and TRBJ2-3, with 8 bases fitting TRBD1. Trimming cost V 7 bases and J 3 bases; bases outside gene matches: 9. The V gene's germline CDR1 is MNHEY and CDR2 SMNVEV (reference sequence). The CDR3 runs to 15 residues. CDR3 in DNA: TGTGCCAGCAACCCCGACAGGGGCGGGACAGATACGCAGTATTTT. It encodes CASNPDRGGTDTQYF.

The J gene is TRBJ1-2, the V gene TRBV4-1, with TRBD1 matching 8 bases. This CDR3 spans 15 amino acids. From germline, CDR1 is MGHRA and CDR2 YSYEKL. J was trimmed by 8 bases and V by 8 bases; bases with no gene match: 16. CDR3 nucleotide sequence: TGCGCCAGCCAAAGGGAGACAGGGGCGGAGAAAGGCTACACCTTC. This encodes CASQRETGAEKGYTF.

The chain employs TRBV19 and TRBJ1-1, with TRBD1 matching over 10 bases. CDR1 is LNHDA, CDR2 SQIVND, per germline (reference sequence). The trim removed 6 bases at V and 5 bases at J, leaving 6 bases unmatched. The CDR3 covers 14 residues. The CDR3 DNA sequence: TGTGCCAGTAGAGACAGGGGGCGGATGACTGAAGCTTTCTTT. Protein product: CASRDRGRMTEAFF.

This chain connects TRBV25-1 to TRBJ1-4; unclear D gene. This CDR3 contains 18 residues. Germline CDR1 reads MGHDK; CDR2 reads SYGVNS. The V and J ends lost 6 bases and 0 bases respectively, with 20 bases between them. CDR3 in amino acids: CASRPPAGGGATNEKLFF. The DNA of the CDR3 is TGTGCCAGCAGACCCCCGGCCGGCGGCGGAGCAACTAATGAAAAACTGTTTTTT.